This T cell receptor (beta chain) emerged from a study of a mutant IDH1 vaccine in newly diagnosed glioma. Study as a whole: Investigators started vaccination 4-6 weeks after radiotherapy alone, or with temozolomide cycles. Of the patients given treatment, approximately 62% were male and approximately 38% were female, and a mean age of around 44 years was recorded.

Sequenced by immunoSEQ multiplex PCR; TCRdb stores in-frame clones only, minus some. The sample has about 56,000 clones, 70% to 90% seen once; the top ten hold 1.6%. Noted time point: week 35, safety follow-up. Each dose delivered 300 ug of mutant IDH1 20-mer peptide subcutaneously with imiquimod. With respect to this clone: What it recognizes is unknown.

The CDR3 has 10 residues. V was shortened by 6 bases and J by 0 bases, with 2 bases between the two germline ends. Per germline, CDR1 SQVTM and CDR2 ANQGSEA. The sample was PBMCs, taken from a glioma patient whose treatment included an IDH1 peptide vaccine. This receptor was taken from a man aged 35 to 55 with glioma. V and J are TRBV29-1 and TRBJ1-1; D is ambiguous. The CDR3 DNA sequence: TGCAGCGTACTGAACACTGAAGCTTTCTTT. It translates to CSVLNTEAFF.